Following are 17 T cell receptor beta chains from one sample sequenced in a study of T cell responses to AZD1222 COVID-19 vaccine. Assay used: immunoSEQ multiplex PCR; TCRdb lists only in-frame clones, some missing. The table lists roughly 120,000 clones, roughly 88% of them singletons. The input for sequencing was peripheral blood, taken on day 0 of MenACWY control vaccination. The receptor source for this set is an adult in good health.

In this sample, this clone turned up a few times. This chain uses TRBV28 with TRBJ1-2; no firm D call. CDR3 size: 13 residues. The germline CDR1 and CDR2 sequences are MDHEN and SYDVKM. The ends were cut back, 6 bases at V and 5 bases at J, with 13 bases in the middle. The CDR3 region is CASRRTSGYGYTF. CDR3 coding DNA: TGTGCCAGCAGACGGACGTCCGGGTATGGCTACACCTTC.

This clone was counted a single time. In DNA, the CDR3 is TGTGCCAGCAGCTCCGAACTAGGGCAGGTCGAGGGTACTGAAGCTTTCTTT. It is translated as CASSSELGQVEGTEAFF. The rearrangement uses TRBV7-3 and TRBJ1-1; no reliable D call. Germline CDR1 reads SGHTA; CDR2 reads FQGTGA. V was trimmed by 4 bases and J by 5 bases, leaving 23 bases between them. This CDR3 comprises 17 residues.

The chain links TRBV29-1 to TRBJ1-1; D ambiguous. V lost 2 bases, J lost 4 bases, and 11 bases lay in between. Germline loops: CDR1 SQVTM, CDR2 ANQGSEA. CDR3 length: 13 residues. CDR3 protein: CSVEPARGTEAFF. DNA of the CDR3: TGCAGCGTTGAACCAGCGAGAGGCACTGAAGCTTTCTTT.

This chain links TRBV7-3 with TRBJ1-3; D is unclear. The germline V gene has CDR1 SGHTA and CDR2 FQGTGA. V was cut by 1 base and J by 2 bases, with 9 bases left in between. CDR3 size: 15 residues. The CDR3 nucleotides read TGTGCCAGCAGCTTAAGAGCAATGACTGGAAACACCATATATTTT. It specifies CASSLRAMTGNTIYF.

CDR3 protein: CASSEAEGAGEKLFF. The DNA for the CDR3 is TGTGCCAGCAGTGAAGCGGAGGGGGCGGGTGAAAAACTGTTTTTT. The genes are TRBV6-1 and TRBJ1-4; 7 bases are shared with TRBD1. There are 15 residues in the CDR3. V lost 0 bases and J lost 7; bases outside the gene matches: 5. Germline V gene data show CDR1 as MNHNS and CDR2 as SASEGT.

The V and J genes are TRBV30 and TRBJ1-5; D unresolved. Germline CDR1 and CDR2: GTSNPN and SVGIG (reference sequence). This CDR3 has 14 amino acids. V gave up 2 bases and J gave up 6 bases, with 14 bases separating them. The chain's CDR3 is CAWSREESRQPQHF. In nucleotides, the CDR3 is TGTGCCTGGAGTCGAGAGGAGTCGCGTCAGCCCCAGCATTTT.

This rearrangement joins TRBV7-9 to TRBJ1-4; no reliable D call. Germline CDR1 is SEHNR and CDR2 is FQNEAQ (reference sequence). The CDR3 loop spans 13 amino acids. With 3 bases removed from V and 3 bases from J, the gap between germline ends came to 5 bases. In nucleotides, the CDR3 is TGTGCCAGCAGCTTGACGGCTAATGAAAAACTGTTTTTT. Protein product: CASSLTANEKLFF.

V is TRBV23-1 and J is TRBJ1-1, with 7 bases aligning to TRBD1. TRBV23-1 is an open reading frame whose function is uncertain. CDR3 size: 16 residues. Trimming at V came to 7 bases and at J to 4 bases, leaving 15 bases not matched to a gene. CDR3 nucleotides: TGCGCCAGCATTGGGACAGTGGTAAGTGGGCCCACTGAAGCTTTCTTT. This translates into CASIGTVVSGPTEAFF.

V usage is TRBV15 and J usage is TRBJ1-5; a weak D match, TRBD1 (5 bases). V lost 2 bases to trimming and J lost 6 bases, with 14 bases between them. This CDR3 has 15 amino acids. Germline V gene data show CDR1 as LNHNV and CDR2 as YYDKDF (reference sequence). The CDR3 reads CATSRNQGSGQPQHF. CDR3 coding DNA: TGTGCCACCAGCAGAAATCAGGGAAGTGGTCAGCCCCAGCATTTT.

The V and J genes are TRBV10-2 and TRBJ2-1, with D tentatively TRBD2 (6 bases). V lost 2 bases to trimming and J lost 2 bases, with 13 bases between them. The CDR3 runs 16 residues. Germline V gene sequence: CDR1 WSHSY, CDR2 SAAADI. CDR3: CASSEGGEYPYNEQFF. Here the CDR3 DNA reads TGCGCCAGCAGTGAGGGCGGGGAGTATCCCTACAATGAGCAGTTCTTC.

The rearrangement links TRBV18 to TRBJ1-4, with 7 bases that match TRBD1. CDR3 size: 15 residues. J lost 7 bases, V lost 4 bases, and 9 bases had no gene match. Germline CDR1 KGHSH, CDR2 LQKENI. The CDR3 is CASSRHRGPAEKLFF. The CDR3 nucleotides read TGTGCCAGCTCACGTCACAGGGGTCCTGCTGAAAAACTGTTTTTT.

This chain uses TRBV21-1 with TRBJ1-2; the D call of TRBD1 is as the table states it, not checked on the DNA. TRBV21-1 is termed a pseudogene. The CDR3 is 13 residues long. CDR3 amino acids: CASSSTGVGGYTF. The CDR3 DNA reads as TGTGCCAGCAGCAGTACAGGGGTTGGTGGCTACACCTTC.

This clone was picked up one time. This chain joins TRBV14 and TRBJ2-2; D is possibly TRBD2 (5 bases). Trimming took 2 bases from V and 6 from J, leaving 7 bases between them. Per germline, CDR1 SGHDN and CDR2 FVKESK. This CDR3 has 13 amino acids. The CDR3, as DNA: TGTGCCAGCAGCCAACGGGAACCCGGGGAGCTGTTTTTT. It translates to CASSQREPGELFF.

The genes are TRBV5-8 and TRBJ2-7; no firm D call. CDR1 and CDR2 (germline): SGHTS, YDEGEE. This CDR3 is 11 amino acids long. V was clipped by 4 bases and J by 3 bases, with 5 bases between them. This CDR3 reads CASSPVYEQYF. DNA of the CDR3: TGTGCCAGCAGCCCGGTCTACGAGCAGTACTTC.

This clone was recorded a few times. The V and J genes are TRBV7-3 and TRBJ2-7; possibly TRBD1 for D (5 bases). This CDR3 is 12 amino acids long. Per the germline V gene, CDR1 is SGHTA and CDR2 is FQGTGA. V lost 5 bases and J lost 10, with 15 bases in between. The CDR3 nucleotides are TGTGCCAGCAGCCCCGAAGTGGGGCGACAGTACTTC. Its translation: CASSPEVGRQYF.

The count of this clone is one. The V call is TRBV7-2, the J call TRBJ2-3; 7 positions agree with TRBD1. The CDR3 has 15 residues. The junction had 8 bases not matched to a gene; V was cut back by 8 bases and J by 0 bases. Germline assignment: CDR1 SGHTA and CDR2 FQGNSA. The CDR3 nucleotides read TGTGCCAGCCTAAGGGGGCTAGCAAGCACAGATACGCAGTATTTT. Protein: CASLRGLASTDTQYF.

The chain is built from TRBV20-1 and TRBJ2-3; D is possibly TRBD1 (6 bases). CDR1 DFQATT and CDR2 SNEGSKA come from the germline V gene (reference sequence). This CDR3 spans 16 amino acids. V was clipped by 3 bases and J by 2 bases, with 18 bases between them. The CDR3 nucleotides are TGCAGTGCTAGTGTTGAGGGGGATAGGTTCACAGATACGCAGTATTTT. Its protein product is CSASVEGDRFTDTQYF.